These T cell receptor beta chains were read from a single sample in a study of blood T cell repertoires in COVID-19. Sequencing was performed with immunoSEQ multiplex PCR; in TCRdb, only in-frame clones are kept and a portion is missing. The sample consists of nearly 350,000 clones, roughly 87% of them appearing once. The sequencing sample was made of PBMCs or T cells enriched from blood (not recorded which). The receptors here all came from a woman between 25 and 40 years old who had recovered from COVID-19. Both conserved end residues are part of each CDR3. The D gene is left open where the match is weak. Clone size is shown for a subset of rows, as once, few, many or a class of expanded clone.

.,TRBV27,.,TRBJ2-6,CASSYSGGSGANVLTF,TGTGCCAGCAGTTATTCCGGGGGCTCTGGGGCCAACGTCCTGACTTTC
.,TRBV7-8,.,TRBJ1-3,CASSLARSGNTIYF,TGTGCCAGCAGCTTAGCGAGGTCTGGAAACACCATATATTTT
TRBD2,TRBV10-3,.,TRBJ2-7,CAIRTAGEGEQYF,TGTGCCATCAGAACTGCGGGGGAGGGCGAGCAGTACTTC
.,TRBV19,.,TRBJ2-2,CASGGAANTGELFF,TGTGCCAGTGGGGGGGCGGCGAACACCGGGGAGCTGTTTTTT
.,TRBV5-1,.,TRBJ2-3,CASSLDRSTDTQYF,TGCGCCAGCAGCCTTGACAGGAGCACAGATACGCAGTATTTT
.,TRBV6-4,.,TRBJ2-1,CASSDSGGLYNEQFF,TGTGCCAGCAGTGACTCCGGGGGTTTATACAATGAGCAGTTCTTC
.,TRBV21-1,.,TRBJ2-3,CASSKKRSGGEADTQYF,TGTGCCAGCAGCAAGAAGAGAAGCGGGGGGGAGGCAGATACGCAGTATTTT
.,TRBV28,.,TRBJ1-2,CASSLLTGANYGYTF,TGTGCCAGCAGTTTATTGACAGGAGCTAACTATGGCTACACCTTC
TRBD1,TRBV7-2,.,TRBJ1-1,CASSLDDRGWNTEAFF,TGTGCCAGCAGCTTAGATGACAGGGGCTGGAACACTGAAGCTTTCTTT
.,TRBV5-8,.,TRBJ1-2,CASSLGAVILNYGYTF,TGTGCCAGCAGCTTGGGGGCAGTTATCCTTAACTATGGCTACACCTTC
TRBD1,TRBV27,few,TRBJ1-1,CASSLAGLRGLSNTEAFF,TGTGCCAGCAGTTTAGCCGGCCTCAGGGGGCTTTCTAACACTGAAGCTTTCTTT
.,TRBV3-1/TRBV3-2,.,TRBJ2-7,CASSPGQGTSYEQYF,TGTGCCAGCAGTCCGGGGCAGGGGACCTCCTACGAGCAGTACTTC
.,TRBV7-2,.,TRBJ2-3,CASSLDGVGTQYF,TGTGCCAGCTCCCTTGACGGAGTGGGTACGCAGTATTTT
.,TRBV2,.,TRBJ1-5,CASSETVASNQPQHF,TGTGCCAGCAGTGAGACAGTAGCCAGCAATCAGCCCCAGCATTTT
.,TRBV5-8,once,TRBJ1-1,CASSHPSGVGNTEAFF,TGTGCCAGCAGCCATCCCTCAGGGGTCGGGAACACTGAAGCTTTCTTT
TRBD1,TRBV25-1,.,TRBJ2-7,CASSESHYGQGNYEQYF,TGTGCCAGCAGTGAATCACACTATGGACAGGGAAACTACGAGCAGTACTTC
TRBD1,TRBV7-6,once,TRBJ1-4,CASSPRTGGGKLFF,TGTGCCAGCAGCCCGCGGACAGGGGGGGGAAAACTGTTTTTT
TRBD1,TRBV27,.,TRBJ2-3,CASSPTRTRQGWTDTQYF,TGTGCCAGCAGTCCTACCCGAACCAGACAGGGATGGACAGATACGCAGTATTTT
TRBD1,TRBV30,.,TRBJ1-5,CAWSVVDRGYQPQHF,TGTGCCTGGAGTGTAGTGGACAGGGGATATCAGCCCCAGCATTTT
.,TRBV2,.,TRBJ1-6,CASSDRGKNSPLHF,TGTGCCAGCAGTGACAGGGGTAAGAATTCACCCCTCCACTTT
TRBD2,TRBV5-1,.,TRBJ2-7,CASSFGLAGGAYEQYF,TGCGCCAGCAGCTTCGGACTAGCGGGGGGCGCCTACGAGCAGTACTTC
.,TRBV28,.,TRBJ1-5,CASRPGNQPQHF,TGTGCCAGTAGGCCAGGGAATCAGCCCCAGCATTTT
.,TRBV5-4,.,TRBJ2-7,CATSGRGFPYEQYF,TGTGCCACCTCAGGGCGCGGCTTCCCCTACGAGCAGTACTTC
TRBD1,TRBV15,.,TRBJ1-6,CATTDRVGNSPLHF,TGTGCCACCACCGACAGGGTTGGGAATTCACCCCTCCACTTT
TRBD1,TRBV25-1,.,TRBJ1-4,CASKKGAFNEKLFF,TGTGCCAGCAAAAAGGGGGCGTTTAATGAAAAACTGTTTTTT
TRBD1,TRBV29-1,.,TRBJ2-1,CSVPTGGDGNEQFF,TGCAGCGTCCCCACAGGGGGCGATGGCAATGAGCAGTTCTTC
.,TRBV9,.,TRBJ2-3,CASSGGRRADTQYF,TGTGCCAGCAGCGGGGGAAGGCGGGCAGATACGCAGTATTTT
TRBD1,TRBV4-1,.,TRBJ1-1,CANSRQGGTEAFF,TGCGCCAACAGCCGGCAGGGGGGCACTGAAGCTTTCTTT
TRBD1,TRBV28,.,TRBJ1-4,CASSFRQGSEKLFF,TGTGCCAGCAGTTTTAGACAGGGGAGTGAAAAACTGTTTTTT
.,TRBV5-1,.,TRBJ2-3,CASSLAGPTDTQYF,TGCGCCAGCAGCCTGGCTGGCCCCACAGATACGCAGTATTTT
.,TRBV4-1,.,TRBJ1-5,CASSQVEGTEPQHF,TGCGCCAGCAGCCAAGTTGAGGGTACAGAGCCCCAGCATTTT
.,TRBV29-1,.,TRBJ1-1,CSVGRDMDTEAFF,TGCAGCGTCGGCAGGGATATGGACACTGAAGCTTTCTTT
TRBD1,TRBV16,.,TRBJ1-5,CASSGEGQGQGQPQHF,TGTGCCAGCAGCGGTGAGGGACAGGGGCAGGGGCAGCCCCAGCATTTT
.,TRBV28,few,TRBJ2-7,CASKTPRGSSYEQYF,TGTGCCAGCAAAACTCCCCGGGGGAGCTCCTACGAGCAGTACTTC
TRBD1,TRBV7-2,.,TRBJ1-3,CASSSDRAGNTIYF,TGTGCCAGCAGCTCGGACAGGGCTGGAAACACCATATATTTT
.,TRBV28,.,TRBJ1-5,CASGPDSNQPQHF,TGTGCCAGCGGGCCGGATAGCAATCAGCCCCAGCATTTT
.,TRBV19,.,TRBJ1-2,CASGSLGIAGGRGYTF,TGTGCCAGTGGCAGCCTCGGAATCGCCGGAGGTAGGGGGTACACCTTC
TRBD1,TRBV7-2,.,TRBJ2-7,CASSHRDSSYEQYF,TGTGCCAGCAGCCACAGGGACAGCTCCTACGAGCAGTACTTC
.,TRBV4-1,.,TRBJ1-4,CASSLGWGRKDEKLFF,TGCGCCAGCAGCCTGGGATGGGGGCGAAAGGATGAAAAACTGTTTTTT
.,TRBV4-2,.,TRBJ1-2,CASSPDSNYGYTF,TGTGCCAGCAGCCCGGACAGCAACTATGGCTACACCTTC
.,TRBV10-2,many,TRBJ1-2,CASSKQAHYGYTF,TGCGCCAGCAGTAAACAGGCGCACTATGGCTACACCTTC
.,TRBV2,.,TRBJ1-5,CASARGGEIQPQHF,TGTGCCAGCGCACGGGGGGGGGAAATTCAGCCCCAGCATTTT